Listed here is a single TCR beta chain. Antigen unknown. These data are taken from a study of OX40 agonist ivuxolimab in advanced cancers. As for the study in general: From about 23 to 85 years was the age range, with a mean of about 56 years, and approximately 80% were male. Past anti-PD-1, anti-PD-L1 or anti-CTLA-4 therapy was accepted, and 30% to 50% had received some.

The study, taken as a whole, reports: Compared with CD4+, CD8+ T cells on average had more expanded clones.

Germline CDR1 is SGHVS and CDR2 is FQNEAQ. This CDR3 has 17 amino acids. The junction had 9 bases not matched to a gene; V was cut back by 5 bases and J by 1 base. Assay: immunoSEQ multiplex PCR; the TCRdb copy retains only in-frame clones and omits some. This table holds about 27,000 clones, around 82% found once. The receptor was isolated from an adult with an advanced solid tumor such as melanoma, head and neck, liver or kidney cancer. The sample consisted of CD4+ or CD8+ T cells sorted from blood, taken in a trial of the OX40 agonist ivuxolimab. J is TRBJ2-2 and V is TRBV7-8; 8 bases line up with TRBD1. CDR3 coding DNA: TGTGCCAGCAGCGCCCCTTCCGGGACAGGGAACACCGGGGAGCTGTTTTTT. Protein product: CASSAPSGTGNTGELFF. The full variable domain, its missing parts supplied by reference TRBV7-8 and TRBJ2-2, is GAGVSQSPRYKVAKRGQDVALRCDPISGHVSLFWYQQALGQGPEFLTYFQNEAQLDKSGLPSDRFFAERPEGSVSTLKIQRTQQEDSAVYLCASSAPSGTGNTGELFFGEGSRLTVL.